Below, one TCR beta chain is given with its context. After isolation, RNA underwent reverse transcription to generate cDNA as the sequencing template. Using immunoSEQ multiplex PCR, the repertoire was profiled, and TCRdb retains in-frame clones only, with some absent. This sample has about 15,000 clones, with more than 50% found just once. The CDR3 is 16 amino acids. The germline V gene encodes CDR1 SQVTM and CDR2 ANQGSEA. Trimming shortened V by 5 bases and J by 2 bases, and 20 bases separated the two germline ends. The data were obtained in a study of CD8+ T cells in alopecia areata. Alopecia areata patients had lesional scalp punch biopsies and peripheral blood taken from them.

Sequencing input: skin. The clonotype originates from a human donor with alopecia areata. The chain uses TRBV29-1 and TRBJ2-3; D is tentatively TRBD1 or TRBD2 (6 bases each). CDR3 sequence reads: CSVSPSGAGFTDTQYF. The CDR3 DNA reads TGCAGCGTTTCCCCGTCAGGGGCGGGGTTCACAGATACGCAGTATTTT.